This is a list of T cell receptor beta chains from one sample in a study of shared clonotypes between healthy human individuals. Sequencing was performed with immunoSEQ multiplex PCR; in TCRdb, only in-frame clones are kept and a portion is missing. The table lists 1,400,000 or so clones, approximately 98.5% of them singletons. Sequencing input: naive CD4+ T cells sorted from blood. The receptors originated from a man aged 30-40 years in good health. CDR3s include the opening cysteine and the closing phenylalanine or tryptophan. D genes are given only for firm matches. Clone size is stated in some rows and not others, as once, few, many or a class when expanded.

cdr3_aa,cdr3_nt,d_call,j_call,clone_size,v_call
CSATHADTQYF,TGCAGTGCTACCCACGCAGATACGCAGTATTTT,-,TRBJ2-3,-,TRBV20-1
CASSAGTSSWETQYF,TGTGCCAGCAGCGCAGGGACTAGCAGTTGGGAGACCCAGTACTTC,TRBD2,TRBJ2-5,-,TRBV9
CASLDVPYEQYF,TGCGCCAGCCTTGACGTTCCCTACGAGCAGTACTTC,-,TRBJ2-7,-,TRBV5-1
CASSSTPLAGALNEQFF,TGTGCCAGCAGCTCAACCCCCTTAGCGGGGGCCCTCAATGAGCAGTTCTTC,TRBD2,TRBJ2-1,-,TRBV9
CASSSGGTDTQYF,TGTGCCAGCAGTTCGGGGGGCACAGATACGCAGTATTTT,-,TRBJ2-3,-,TRBV27
CASSFLGYGSYEQYF,TGTGCCAGCAGCTTTCTGGGATATGGGTCCTACGAGCAGTACTTC,-,TRBJ2-7,-,TRBV5-5
CASSLAGTGYGYTF,TGTGCCAGCTCCCTGGCCGGGACGGGGTATGGCTACACCTTC,-,TRBJ1-2,-,TRBV18
CASGPVNEQFF,TGTGCCAGCGGGCCAGTCAATGAGCAGTTCTTC,-,TRBJ2-1,-,TRBV28
CASSRTEYNEQFF,TGTGCCAGCAGCAGGACAGAATACAATGAGCAGTTCTTC,-,TRBJ2-1,-,TRBV11-2
CASSQAPQGLVGGYTF,TGCGCCAGCAGCCAAGCTCCCCAGGGGTTAGTGGGAGGCTACACCTTC,-,TRBJ1-2,-,TRBV4-1
CASRVGDREQFF,TGTGCCAGCAGGGTGGGGGACCGGGAGCAGTTCTTC,-,TRBJ2-1,-,TRBV25-1
CATKTPGGGPPYEQYF,TGTGCCACCAAAACCCCGGGGGGAGGACCACCCTACGAGCAGTACTTC,TRBD2,TRBJ2-7,-,TRBV28
CASGLVLGSPKDNTEAFF,TGTGCTAGTGGTTTGGTATTGGGCAGCCCAAAGGATAACACTGAAGCTTTCTTT,-,TRBJ1-1,-,TRBV12-5
CASGLVRGYKDTEAFF,TGTGCTAGTGGTTTGGTACGAGGTTACAAGGACACTGAAGCTTTCTTT,-,TRBJ1-1,-,TRBV12-5
CASSPVAGGPPNTQYF,TGTGCCAGCAGCCCCGTAGCGGGAGGTCCCCCGAATACGCAGTATTTT,TRBD2,TRBJ2-3,-,TRBV5-4
CASSLSIGVYEQYF,TGTGCCAGCAGTCTTTCCATAGGCGTTTACGAGCAGTACTTC,-,TRBJ2-7,once,TRBV27
CASSLPPLSREFTGELFF,TGTGCCAGCAGTTTGCCGCCCCTCTCGCGGGAGTTCACCGGGGAGCTGTTTTTT,TRBD2,TRBJ2-2,-,TRBV28
CASSKREVAYEQYF,TGTGCCAGCAGTAAGCGGGAGGTAGCGTACGAGCAGTACTTC,TRBD2,TRBJ2-7,-,TRBV7-9
CASSWDRGNFEQYF,TGCGCCAGCAGCTGGGACAGGGGGAACTTCGAGCAGTACTTC,TRBD1,TRBJ2-7,-,TRBV5-1
CAISERGGSYNEQFF,TGTGCCATCAGTGAGCGGGGCGGCTCCTACAATGAGCAGTTCTTC,-,TRBJ2-1,once,TRBV10-3
CASSPTSGTLSEQYF,TGTGCCAGCAGCCCGACTAGCGGAACCCTTAGCGAGCAGTACTTC,TRBD2,TRBJ2-7,-,TRBV28
CASSPSRGRDYEQYF,TGTGCCAGCTCACCAAGCAGGGGGCGCGACTACGAGCAGTACTTC,TRBD1,TRBJ2-7,-,TRBV18